This T cell receptor beta chain stems from a study of cytomegalovirus exposure and HLA in healthy donors (dated by TCRdb to 2016 to 2017). For the study in its entirety: An earlier analysis of several hundred of the donors reported 250 to 300 Gb of sequence data and 117 million unique TCR beta sequences from about 179 million T cells. An early release covering some 640 HLA-typed donors comprised about 300 gigabases of sequencing data and about 90 million unique TCR sequences. The genetic ancestry cluster associated with self-reported Caucasian donors included approximately 85% of the approximately 410 genotyped donors. The study was designed to test whether signatures of past pathogen exposure could be identified by cataloging public T cell receptors. The study used immunosequencing to profile the T cell repertoires of hundreds of subjects and linked those repertoires to cytomegalovirus serostatus. Along with the approximately 700-subject first cohort, a separate validation cohort of 120 different subjects was used. The study combined high-throughput TCR immunosequencing, statistical association of individual TCRs with disease status, and machine learning to predict cytomegalovirus infection status. A later analysis re-examined previously published TCR beta repertoires from roughly 720 donors and added high-resolution HLA genotyping to investigate patterns of TCR occurrence. Rather than using new phenotypic data, the later analysis identified candidate immune exposures from TCR beta sequences and from how often those sequences occurred across donors. An earlier analysis of roughly 580 of the donors used high-throughput TCR beta sequencing to judge whether each TCR beta V gene segment behaved as functional or pseudogenic. Donor age, sex, ethnicity and CMV serostatus were compiled together with the repertoire data. A later genetic analysis took genome-wide SNP genotypes for about 65% of the 666 donors and used that subset as a discovery cohort. Every repertoire in the discovery cohort had been generated on one and the same sequencing platform. HLA typing included class I and class II loci at four-digit resolution. Typing coverage varied by locus: roughly 629-640 donors for A, B, C, DRB1 and DQB1; approximately 500 for DQA1; more than 600 for DPA1; some 470 for DPB1. Because of strong linkage in the cohort, five DR-DQ haplotypes were treated as single units for association and clustering. Among some 400 genotyped donors of the cohort, an average of approximately 240,000 unique TCR beta nucleotide sequences was sequenced per donor, of which 15% to 20% were non-productive. The paper's findings and limits, for the study overall: Correlated functional status among segregating V segments might be attributable to linkage disequilibrium, but an unknown experimental factor could not be ruled out. Assigning TCR associations to individual alleles was difficult when HLA alleles, especially DR and DQ, strongly co-occurred. In a later analysis, TCR association rates were found to vary across HLA loci, with the most associated TCRs seen for DRB1 alleles and the fewest for HLA-C alleles. The classifier was reported to diagnose cytomegalovirus status with high specificity and sensitivity in both the original cohort and the validation cohort. Specific HLA alleles were associated with 18,000 or so TCR beta sequences at a false discovery rate of 0.05 in a later analysis. According to a later genetic analysis, donors in an Asian-associated ancestry cluster had fewer N-insertions in productive TCRs than the approximately 670-donor mean. Because HLA typing was unavailable for some donors at each locus, only the typed subset was used in association tests. The authors suggested that the approach could potentially be generalized to other disease states and immunological phenotypes. CMV serostatus was the only immune exposure information available for the cohort. A further reported finding was that TCR beta sequences accurately predicted the HLA-A and HLA-B alleles for most subjects in the first cohort. An earlier analysis of around 500 of the donors showed that most TCR beta V segments appeared in productive rearrangements either about 87% or about 30% of the time, which broadly matched IMGT annotations. The earlier analysis of almost 600 of the donors excluded approximately 17 rarely observed V segments, including chromosome 9 orphons, because counts were too low. In a later analysis, HLA-associated TCR beta chains showed more clonal expansion and lower generation probabilities than non-associated chains that were equally common. In a later genetic analysis, a missense DCLRE1C variant was associated with V-gene and J-gene trimming of TCR beta chains, and the association was replicated in an independent cohort. Roughly uniform sequencing depth across donors was assumed in presence/absence analyses, although this assumption may not hold. While some public TCRs were present in many individuals, most TCR sequences turned up only very rarely across donors. According to a later analysis, most CMV-associated TCR beta chains appeared to be HLA-restricted, and the HLA associations seemed to be driven largely by CMV exposure. The study listed 164 TCR beta chains as associated with cytomegalovirus. This cohort had only TCR beta chains sequenced, and the lack of alpha or paired-chain data limited which features could be detected. A group of highly shared sequence variants was considered likely to be a technical artifact of the sequencing pipeline. In a later analysis, several top co-occurrence clusters were reported to appear linked to parvovirus B19, influenza, CMV and Epstein-Barr virus. Three of the identified cytomegalovirus-associated TCR beta chains were confirmed in vitro to be specific for cytomegalovirus antigens.

Receptors were amplified or captured by the immunoSEQ multiplex PCR assay. A mixture of 60 forward primers for TCR Vbeta segments and 13 reverse primers for TCR Jbeta segments was used in the multiplex PCR. Amplification of the CDR3 region of rearranged TCR beta genes was performed with a multiplex PCR assay on genomic DNA. The Illumina HiSeq System was used to sequence the amplified TCR beta libraries as 87-base-pair reads. In the original analysis: Across the 670 or so repertoires, a later analysis counted around 80 million unique TCR beta chains, 9 million to 14 million of which were shared by at least two donors. Raw reads were error-corrected and collapsed into unique sequences with a nearest-neighbor algorithm that merged closely related sequences to remove PCR and sequencing errors. To assign V, D and J gene segments, CDR3 sequences were aligned to IMGT reference sequences. For a sequence to be retained, at least a six-nucleotide match to both a V gene segment and a J gene segment was required. A rearrangement was called productive if the CDR3 had no stop codons and remained in frame with V and J, and every other rearrangement was called non-productive. CDR3 was defined according to IMGT convention as the region running from the second conserved V-encoded cysteine to the conserved J-encoded phenylalanine. Sequences without an unambiguous match to a single V gene segment were excluded from the earlier analysis of 587 of the donors. In an earlier analysis of almost 600 of the donors, a V segment was called functional when productive rearrangements were above 56.7%, and segregating when the standard deviation between donors exceeded 5%. A statistical classification framework was built to diagnose cytomegalovirus status from the catalog of TCR beta chain sequences. In a later analysis, V and J genes were assigned by comparing TCR nucleotide sequences against IMGT/GENE-DB human TR gene sequences. Using the TCRdist pipeline, a later analysis assigned CDR3 sequences along with most-parsimonious VDJ recombination scenarios. In a later analysis, each TCR beta chain was defined by its CDR3 amino acid sequence together with its V-gene family, and reads lacking a unique V-gene family were excluded. As a way to deal with suspected cross-contamination and a sequencing artifact, a later analysis dropped hundreds of nucleotide sequences that were highly shared and had low generation probability. A later analysis calculated a clonal expansion index for each public chain from normalized within-repertoire ranks of inferred template counts. In a later analysis, generation probabilities were computed using a VDJ recombination model fitted to out-of-frame rearrangements, and the results were checked against IGoR. Hypergeometric tests were used in a later analysis to score TCR-TCR, TCR-HLA and TCR-CMV co-occurrence, with a repertoire-size bias correction applied to the TCR pairs. To estimate false discovery rates, a later analysis permuted the HLA or CMV assignments 20 times. In a later analysis, co-occurring TCRs were grouped using DBSCAN, and TCRdist sequence similarity was added for clustering within HLA-allele-positive subsets. Repertoires with fewer than 30,000 or more than 120,000 public chains, plus five repertoires with anomalous nucleotide sharing, were excluded from co-occurrence clustering. Held by TCRdb, this immuneACCESS table contains in-frame sequences only and omits some clones. Under half of the omission traces to an unresolved V gene where checked; the cause of the rest is unknown. For V, J and clone size, that table is used; D and trimming come from the DNA. The sample profile shows about 120,000 clones; about 75% of them were found once. 25% to 35% of the sample comes from the top ten.

Concerning this clone itself: This clone's antigen is unknown. No base quality information exists; no much larger clone differs at one position.

The cohort comprised several hundred healthy bone marrow donors. At the time of sampling, all cohort members were nominally healthy, though unrecorded immune exposures were likely present. The donor was CMV seropositive and was included in the group of 290 or so seropositive cohort members. A peripheral blood sample was collected from each donor, and TCR beta sequencing was performed on peripheral blood mononuclear cells. Genomic DNA extraction from the blood cell samples was performed with the Qiagen DNeasy Blood Extraction Kit. The receptor's source is a man in his 60s in good health and CMV-seropositive. The sequencing input was PBMCs.

The CDR3 in this case is CAWSEDRGGGYTF. The DNA sequence follows: TGTGCCTGGAGTGAAGACAGGGGGGGAGGCTACACCTTC. The chain is encoded by TRBV30 joined to TRBJ1-2; 9 middle bases align to TRBD1. Compared with germline, V lacks 1 base and J lacks 8 bases; bases without a gene match: 5. The CDR3 goes from the cysteine to the phenylalanine over 13 residues. This entry keeps only the CDR3 DNA: 39 bases, framed from base 1. Via the germline V gene (reference sequence), CDR1 is GTSNPN and CDR2 SVGIG.